These 17 T cell receptor beta chains originate from one sample sequenced in a study of cytomegalovirus exposure and HLA in healthy donors. It was with 60 Vbeta and 13 Jbeta primers that the PCR ran. The method was immunoSEQ multiplex PCR; TCRdb's version includes in-frame clones alone and lacks a portion of them. The top ten clones hold around 10% of a sample with 60,000 to 75,000 clones, approximately 75% of them seen once. The source material was PBMCs. These receptors all come from a middle-aged woman in good health and CMV-seropositive.

This clone was found a few times. The chain links TRBV19 to TRBJ1-1; 7 bases match TRBD1. V shed 6 bases, J shed 4 bases, and the junction held 5 bases outside the gene matches. The germline gives CDR1 LNHDA, CDR2 SQIVND (reference sequence). The CDR3 totals 13 residues. The CDR3 is CASSPTGITEAFF. The CDR3 DNA is TGTGCCAGTAGCCCGACAGGGATCACTGAAGCTTTCTTT.

This clone was seen only once. The junction does not match germline at one end; this may be a read error. The chain uses TRBV6-1 and TRBJ1-1; D is possibly TRBD1 (5 bases). This CDR3 has 15 residues. CDR1 is MNHNS, CDR2 SASEGT, per germline. The CDR3 spells CASTDAGGMNAEAFF. CDR3 coding DNA: TGTGCCAGCACCGACGCCGGGGGAATGAACGCTGAAGCTTTCTTT.

The chain carries TRBV27 and TRBJ2-2, with D tentatively TRBD1 (5 bases). The V gene's germline CDR1 is MNHEY and CDR2 SMNVEV (reference sequence). The CDR3 extends over 13 amino acids. Trimming removed 10 bases from V and 5 bases from J, with 14 bases in between. CDR3 sequence (DNA): TGTGCCACCCGGCAGACAGTAACCGGGGAGCTGTTTTTT. Residues: CATRQTVTGELFF.

The genes are TRBV7-9 and TRBJ2-5; 8 nucleotides agree with TRBD2. This CDR3 comprises 11 residues. Trimming at V came to 7 bases and at J to 7 bases, leaving 2 bases not matched to a gene. Germline lookup yields CDR1 SEHNR and CDR2 FQNEAQ (reference sequence). CDR3 nucleotide sequence: TGTGCCAGCACCCGGGGGGGGACCCAGTACTTC. Protein product: CASTRGGTQYF.

This clone was detected only a few times. J is TRBJ2-7 and V is TRBV5-6, with 13 bases identical to TRBD2. V shed 3 bases, J shed 3 bases, and the junction held 6 bases outside the gene matches. Germline-derived CDR1 and CDR2 are SGHDT and YYEEEE. This CDR3 spans 16 amino acids. CDR3 in DNA: TGTGCCAGCAGCTGGAAGACTAGCGGGGGGCTCTACGAGCAGTACTTC. Protein: CASSWKTSGGLYEQYF. The full variable domain, completed using reference TRBV5-6 and TRBJ2-7, is DAGVTQSPTHLIKTRGQQVTLRCSPKSGHDTVSWYQQALGQGPQFIFQYYEEEERQRGNFPDRFSGHQFPNYSSELNVNALLLGDSALYLCASSWKTSGGLYEQYFGPGTRLTVT.

The gene calls are TRBV30 and TRBJ2-3, with TRBD2 matching over 9 bases. This CDR3 has 16 residues. Losses at the gene ends were 0 bases for V and 4 bases for J; bases not matched to a gene: 8. Germline CDR1 reads GTSNPN; CDR2 reads SVGIG (reference sequence). The CDR3 DNA is TGTGCCTGGAGTGTAGGGGCGGGGGGGTCATCAGATACGCAGTATTTT. It is translated as CAWSVGAGGSSDTQYF.

The chain couples TRBV10-2 to TRBJ1-1; possible D gene TRBD1, 5 bases. This CDR3 spans 13 amino acids. Trimming left V 2 bases short and J 4 bases short, with 8 bases between. Germline CDR1 WSHSY, CDR2 SAAADI. The CDR3, as DNA: TGCGCCAGCAGTGAGGGGGGGGGCACTGAAGCTTTCTTT. Amino acids: CASSEGGGTEAFF.

The chain is built from TRBV6-5 and TRBJ1-1, with 7 positions matching TRBD1. Germline V lookup: CDR1 MNHEY, CDR2 SVGAGI. Losses at the gene ends were 2 bases for V and 4 bases for J; bases not matched to a gene: 7. The CDR3 sequence is 15 residues long. The CDR3 sequence: CASSYGDRVGTEAFF. CDR3 coding DNA: TGTGCCAGCAGTTACGGCGACAGGGTTGGCACTGAAGCTTTCTTT.

This clone was seen only once. This sequence joins TRBV18 and TRBJ1-2; tentative D call: TRBD1 (6 bases). This CDR3 contains 16 residues. Per germline, CDR1 KGHSH and CDR2 LQKENI. The V end was cut by 6 bases, the J end by 0 bases, with 17 bases between. This CDR3 reads CASSQTRQEPNYGYTF. CDR3 DNA sequence: TGTGCCAGCTCGCAAACTCGACAGGAACCTAACTATGGCTACACCTTC.

V is TRBV11-1 and J is TRBJ2-2; 10 bases fit TRBD1. Losses at the gene ends were 3 bases for V and 8 bases for J; bases not matched to a gene: 3. This CDR3 is built from 14 residues. The germline V gene encodes CDR1 SGHAT and CDR2 FQDESV (reference sequence). The CDR3 sequence: CASSFRDRGGELFF. DNA for the CDR3: TGTGCCAGCAGCTTCCGGGACAGGGGTGGGGAGCTGTTTTTT.

The chain combines TRBV5-1 with TRBJ1-3, with a tentative D call TRBD1 (6 bases). Per germline, CDR1 SGHRS and CDR2 YFSETQ. The CDR3 totals 16 residues. V dropped 0 bases and J dropped 2 bases, with 12 bases sitting between them. CDR3: CASSLGQDEAGNTIYF. The CDR3 bases are TGCGCCAGCAGCTTGGGACAGGATGAGGCTGGAAACACCATATATTTT.

The chain joins TRBV5-1 to TRBJ2-1; 9 bases align to TRBD2. Germline V gives CDR1 SGHRS, CDR2 YFSETQ. Losses at the gene ends were 4 bases for V and 10 bases for J; bases not matched to a gene: 12. The CDR3 consists of 15 residues. CDR3 protein: CASSPSGGGANEQFF. The CDR3, as DNA: TGCGCCAGCAGCCCCTCCGGCGGGGGGGCAAACGAGCAGTTCTTC.

This clone was observed a few times. This chain uses TRBV19 with TRBJ1-1; D might be TRBD1 (6 bases). Looked up from germline, CDR1 is LNHDA and CDR2 is SQIVND (reference sequence). Deletions cut 6 bases from V and 1 base from J, with 9 bases between. CDR3 length equals 13 residues. CDR3 amino acids: CASRDRRNTEAFF. Written as DNA, the CDR3 is TGTGCCAGTAGGGACAGACGGAACACTGAAGCTTTCTTT.

The chain employs TRBV7-2 and TRBJ2-4; 7 bases line up with TRBD1. The V segment lost 4 bases and the J segment 0 bases; nucleotides outside the gene matches: 6. This CDR3 contains 16 residues. Germline V lookup: CDR1 SGHTA, CDR2 FQGNSA. DNA for the CDR3: TGTGCCAGCAGCTCCCCGGGACAGCTAGCCAAAAACATTCAGTACTTC. The encoded protein is CASSSPGQLAKNIQYF.

The rearrangement uses TRBV29-1 and TRBJ1-2; no clear D gene. CDR3 size: 12 residues. V was clipped by 4 bases and J by 4 bases, with 10 bases between them. The germline CDR1 and CDR2 sequences are SQVTM and ANQGSEA. CDR3 sequence: CSVGSDTYGYTF. The CDR3 DNA reads as TGCAGCGTTGGGTCAGATACCTATGGCTACACCTTC.

This clone was picked up one time. J is TRBJ2-6 and V is TRBV6-5; D is possibly TRBD2 (5 bases). Germline V gene lookup returns CDR1 MNHEY and CDR2 SVGAGI. With 5 bases removed from V and 2 bases from J, the gap between germline ends came to 10 bases. The CDR3 consists of 15 residues. CDR3 in amino acids: CASSPDWAGANVLTF. The DNA for the CDR3 is TGTGCCAGCAGTCCGGACTGGGCTGGGGCCAACGTCCTGACTTTC.

This clone was detected many times. The chain combines TRBV5-1 with TRBJ1-1; D is possibly TRBD1 (5 bases). The V gene lost 6 bases and the J gene lost 2 bases, with 17 bases spanning the gap. There are 15 residues in the CDR3. The germline CDR1 and CDR2 sequences are SGHRS and YFSETQ. The CDR3 loop is CASTPGGAGNTEAFF. Written as DNA, the CDR3 is TGCGCCAGCACCCCGGGTGGGGCAGGAAACACTGAAGCTTTCTTT.